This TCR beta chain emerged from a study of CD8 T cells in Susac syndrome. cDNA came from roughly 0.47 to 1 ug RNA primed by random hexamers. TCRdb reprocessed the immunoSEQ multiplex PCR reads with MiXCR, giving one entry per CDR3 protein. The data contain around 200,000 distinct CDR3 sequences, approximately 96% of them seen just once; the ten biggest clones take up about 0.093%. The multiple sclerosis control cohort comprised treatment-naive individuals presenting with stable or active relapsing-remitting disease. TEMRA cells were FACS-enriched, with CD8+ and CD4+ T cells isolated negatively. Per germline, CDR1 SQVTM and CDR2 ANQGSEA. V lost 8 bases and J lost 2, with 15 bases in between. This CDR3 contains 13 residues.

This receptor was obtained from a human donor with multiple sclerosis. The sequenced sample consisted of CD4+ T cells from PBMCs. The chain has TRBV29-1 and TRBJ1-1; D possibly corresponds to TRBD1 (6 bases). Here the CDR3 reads CSTTGTLNTEAFF. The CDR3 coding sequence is TGCAGCACTACCGGGACACTTAACACTGAAGCTTTCTTT.